The T cell receptor beta chain described here comes from a study of T cells after yellow fever vaccination. From the 5' RACE reads, TCRdb called clonotypes with MiXCR, one entry per CDR3 protein. The table has tens of thousands of distinct CDR3 sequences, around 6.5% seen once. The CDR3 runs to 14 residues. Looked up from germline, CDR1 is MNHEY and CDR2 is SMNVEV (reference sequence). V lost 5 bases, J lost 6 bases, and 14 bases lay in between. This clonotype was seen at least ten times. The source of this sequence is a man aged 18 to 30 who received the YFV17D yellow fever vaccine. The input for sequencing was CD8+ T cells sorted from PBMCs, taken more than 4 days after the first yellow fever vaccination. The genes are TRBV27 and TRBJ2-1; D remains unclear. CDR3 in DNA: TGTGCCAGCAGTATGACAAGCGCCGTCAATGAGCAGTTCTTC. Residues: CASSMTSAVNEQFF.